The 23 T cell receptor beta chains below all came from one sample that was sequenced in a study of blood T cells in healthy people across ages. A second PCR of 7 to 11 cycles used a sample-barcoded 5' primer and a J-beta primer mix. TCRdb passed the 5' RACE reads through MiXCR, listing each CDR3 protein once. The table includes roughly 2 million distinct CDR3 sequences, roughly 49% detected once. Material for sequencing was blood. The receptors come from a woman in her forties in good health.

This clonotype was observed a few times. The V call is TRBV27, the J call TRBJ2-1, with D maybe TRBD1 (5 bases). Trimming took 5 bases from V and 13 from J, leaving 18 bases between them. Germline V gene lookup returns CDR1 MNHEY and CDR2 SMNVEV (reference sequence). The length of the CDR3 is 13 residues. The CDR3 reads CASSDFTGLNQFF. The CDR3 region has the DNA TGTGCCAGCAGTGACTTTACAGGTTTGAATCAGTTCTTC.

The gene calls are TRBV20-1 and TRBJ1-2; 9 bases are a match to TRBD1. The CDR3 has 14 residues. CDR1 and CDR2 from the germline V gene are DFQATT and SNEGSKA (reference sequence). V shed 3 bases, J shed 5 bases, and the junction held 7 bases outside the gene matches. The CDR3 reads CSARESDRGYGYTF. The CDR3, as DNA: TGCAGTGCTAGGGAATCGGACAGGGGATATGGCTACACCTTC.

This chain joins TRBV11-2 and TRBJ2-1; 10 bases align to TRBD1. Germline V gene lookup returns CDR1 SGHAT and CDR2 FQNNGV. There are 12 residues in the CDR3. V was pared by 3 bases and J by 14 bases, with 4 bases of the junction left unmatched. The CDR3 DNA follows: TGTGCCAGCAGCTTGGGACAGGGGAAAGAGTTCTTC. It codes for CASSLGQGKEFF. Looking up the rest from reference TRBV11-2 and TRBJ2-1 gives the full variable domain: EAGVAQSPRYKIIEKRQSVAFWCNPISGHATLYWYQQILGQGPKLLIQFQNNGVVDDSQLPKDRFSAERLKGVDSTLKIQPAKLEDSAVYLCASSLGQGKEFFGPGTRLTVL.

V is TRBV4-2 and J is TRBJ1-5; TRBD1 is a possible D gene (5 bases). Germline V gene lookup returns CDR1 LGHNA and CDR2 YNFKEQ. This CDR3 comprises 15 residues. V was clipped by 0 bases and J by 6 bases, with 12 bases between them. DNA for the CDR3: TGTGCCAGCAGCCAAGATTATGGGGGGAGTCAGCCCCAGCATTTT. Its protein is CASSQDYGGSQPQHF.

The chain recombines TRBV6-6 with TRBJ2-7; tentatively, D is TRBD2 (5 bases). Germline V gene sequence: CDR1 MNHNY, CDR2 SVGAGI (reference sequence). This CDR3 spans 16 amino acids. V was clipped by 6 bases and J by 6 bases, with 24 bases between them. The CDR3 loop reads CASRRVAGWVGPEQYF. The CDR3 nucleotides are TGTGCCAGCAGGCGGGTGGCGGGTTGGGTTGGGCCCGAGCAGTACTTC.

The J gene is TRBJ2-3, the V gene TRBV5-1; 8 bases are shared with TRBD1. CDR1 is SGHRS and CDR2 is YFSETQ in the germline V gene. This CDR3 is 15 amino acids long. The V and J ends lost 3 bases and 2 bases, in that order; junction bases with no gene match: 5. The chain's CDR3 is CASSSRGLDTDTQYF. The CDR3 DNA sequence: TGCGCCAGCAGCTCCAGGGGGCTCGACACAGATACGCAGTATTTT.

Written as DNA, the CDR3 is TGTGCCAGCAGCCAAGATCGAGAGGGGGAGCTGTTTTTT. Protein product: CASSQDREGELFF. The chain is built from TRBV4-2 and TRBJ2-2, with D unresolved. V shed 0 bases and J shed 8 bases, with 7 bases lying between them. The CDR3 extends over 13 amino acids. Germline CDR1 and CDR2: LGHNA and YNFKEQ.

The CDR3 nucleotides are TGTGCCAGCAGCGTTCCTCAACAGGGGGACTATGGCTACACCTTC. Residues: CASSVPQQGDYGYTF. The chain combines TRBV7-8 with TRBJ1-2, with 8 bases that match TRBD1. The trim removed 5 bases at V and 3 bases at J, leaving 8 bases unmatched. The CDR3 has 15 amino acids. Germline V gene data show CDR1 as SGHVS and CDR2 as FQNEAQ.

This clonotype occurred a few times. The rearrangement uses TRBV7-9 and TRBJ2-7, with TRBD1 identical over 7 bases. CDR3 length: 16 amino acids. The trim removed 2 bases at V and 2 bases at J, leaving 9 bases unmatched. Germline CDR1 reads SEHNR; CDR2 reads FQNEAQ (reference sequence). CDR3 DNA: TGTGCCAGCAGCTTAAAGGATCCCCAGGGGGCCTACGAGCAGTACTTC. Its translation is CASSLKDPQGAYEQYF.

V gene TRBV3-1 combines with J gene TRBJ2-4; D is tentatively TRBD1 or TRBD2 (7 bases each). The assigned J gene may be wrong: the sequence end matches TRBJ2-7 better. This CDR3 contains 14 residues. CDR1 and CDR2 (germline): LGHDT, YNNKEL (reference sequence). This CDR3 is CASSPTGRVHEQYF. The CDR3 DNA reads TGTGCCAGCAGCCCGACAGGGAGGGTCCACGAGCAGTACTTC.

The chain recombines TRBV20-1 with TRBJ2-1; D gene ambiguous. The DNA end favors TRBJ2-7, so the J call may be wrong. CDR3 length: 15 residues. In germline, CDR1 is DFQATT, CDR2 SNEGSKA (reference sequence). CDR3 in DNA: TGCAGTGCTAGAGTCGGCGGCGGCGGTTACAATGAGCAGTACTTC. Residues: CSARVGGGGYNEQYF.

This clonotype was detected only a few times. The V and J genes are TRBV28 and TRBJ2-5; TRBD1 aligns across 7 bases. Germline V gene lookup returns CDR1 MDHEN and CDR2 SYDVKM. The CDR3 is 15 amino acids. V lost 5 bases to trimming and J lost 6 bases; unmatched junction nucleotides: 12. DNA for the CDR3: TGTGCCAGCAGTCCCTGGGACAGACTCCAGAAGACCCAGTACTTC. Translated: CASSPWDRLQKTQYF. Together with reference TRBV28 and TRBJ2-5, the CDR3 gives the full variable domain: DVKVTQSSRYLVKRTGEKVFLECVQDMDHENMFWYRQDPGLGLRLIYFSYDVKMKEKGDIPEGYSVSREKKERFSLILESASTNQTSMYLCASSPWDRLQKTQYFGPGTRLLVL.

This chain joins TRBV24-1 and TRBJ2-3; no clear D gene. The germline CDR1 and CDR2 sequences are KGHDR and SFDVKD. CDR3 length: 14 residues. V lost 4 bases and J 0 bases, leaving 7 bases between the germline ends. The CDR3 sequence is CATSELSSTDTQYF. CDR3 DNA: TGTGCCACCAGTGAGTTATCGAGCACAGATACGCAGTATTTT.

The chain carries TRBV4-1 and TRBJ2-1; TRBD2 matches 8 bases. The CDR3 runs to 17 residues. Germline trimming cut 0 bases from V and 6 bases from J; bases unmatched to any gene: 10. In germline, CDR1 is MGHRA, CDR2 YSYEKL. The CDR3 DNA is TGCGCCAGCAGCCAAGACTTCGGGGGGGGGCCGGGCAATGAGCAGTTCTTC. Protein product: CASSQDFGGGPGNEQFF.

The CDR3 is CSVPQGAIAYEQYF. The CDR3 nucleotides read TGCAGTGTCCCTCAGGGAGCCATCGCCTACGAGCAGTACTTC. V gene TRBV20-1 combines with J gene TRBJ2-7; either TRBD1 or TRBD2 may fit D (5 bases each). This CDR3 is built from 14 residues. Germline CDR1 reads DFQATT; CDR2 reads SNEGSKA (reference sequence). Trimming took 7 bases from V and 2 from J, leaving 18 bases between them.

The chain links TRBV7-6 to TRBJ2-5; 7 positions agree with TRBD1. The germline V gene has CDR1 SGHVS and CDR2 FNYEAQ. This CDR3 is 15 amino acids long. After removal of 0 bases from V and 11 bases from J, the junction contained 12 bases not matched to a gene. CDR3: CASSLAQDRLSEQYF. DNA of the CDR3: TGTGCCAGCAGCTTAGCGCAGGACAGGCTGTCAGAGCAGTACTTC.

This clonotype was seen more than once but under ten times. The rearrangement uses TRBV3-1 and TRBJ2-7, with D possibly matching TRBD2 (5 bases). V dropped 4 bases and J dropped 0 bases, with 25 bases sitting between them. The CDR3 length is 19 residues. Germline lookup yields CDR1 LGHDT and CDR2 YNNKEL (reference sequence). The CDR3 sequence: CASSPPVQRGAYPSYEQYF. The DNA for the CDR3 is TGTGCCAGCAGCCCCCCCGTCCAACGGGGAGCCTATCCCTCCTACGAGCAGTACTTC.

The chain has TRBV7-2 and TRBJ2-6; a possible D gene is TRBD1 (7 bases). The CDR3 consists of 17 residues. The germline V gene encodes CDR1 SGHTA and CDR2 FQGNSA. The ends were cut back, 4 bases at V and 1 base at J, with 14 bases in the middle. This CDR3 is CASSSGPGGSGANVLTF. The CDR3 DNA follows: TGTGCCAGCAGCTCGGGTCCAGGGGGGTCTGGGGCCAACGTCCTGACTTTC.

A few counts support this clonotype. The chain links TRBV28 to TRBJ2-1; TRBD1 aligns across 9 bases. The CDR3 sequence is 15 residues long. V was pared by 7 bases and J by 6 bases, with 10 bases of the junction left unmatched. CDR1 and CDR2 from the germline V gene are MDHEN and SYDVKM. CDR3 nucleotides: TGTGCCAGCACCCTCAGCGGGACAGGGAGCAATGAGCAGTTCTTC. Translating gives CASTLSGTGSNEQFF.

The CDR3 region is CATRGALDYGYTF. The CDR3 DNA follows: TGTGCCACCAGAGGGGCGCTTGACTATGGCTACACCTTC. The chain recombines TRBV24-1 with TRBJ1-2; D might be TRBD1 (5 bases). This CDR3 is 13 amino acids long. The V and J ends lost 7 bases and 3 bases respectively, with 11 bases between them. CDR1 and CDR2 from the germline V gene are KGHDR and SFDVKD.

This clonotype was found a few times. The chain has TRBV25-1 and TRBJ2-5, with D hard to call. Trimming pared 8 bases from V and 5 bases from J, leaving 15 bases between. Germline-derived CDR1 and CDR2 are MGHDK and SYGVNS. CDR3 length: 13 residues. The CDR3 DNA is TGTGCCAGCCCGTGGCCCAGTGGGGAGACCCAGTACTTC. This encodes CASPWPSGETQYF.

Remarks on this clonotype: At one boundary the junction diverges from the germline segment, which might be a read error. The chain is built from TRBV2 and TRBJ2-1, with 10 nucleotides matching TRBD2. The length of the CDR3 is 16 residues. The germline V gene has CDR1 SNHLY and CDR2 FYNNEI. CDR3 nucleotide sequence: TGTGCCAGCAGAGAAGTCATTAGCGGGGGGCGAGGTGAGCAGTTCTTC. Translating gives CASREVISGGRGEQFF.

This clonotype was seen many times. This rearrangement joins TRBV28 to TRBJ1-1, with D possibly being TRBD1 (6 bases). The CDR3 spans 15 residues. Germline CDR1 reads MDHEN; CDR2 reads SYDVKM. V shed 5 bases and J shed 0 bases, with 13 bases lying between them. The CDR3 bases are TGTGCCAGCAGTACCGAACAGGGCGTGAACACTGAAGCTTTCTTT. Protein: CASSTEQGVNTEAFF. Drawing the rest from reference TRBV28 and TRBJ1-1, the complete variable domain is DVKVTQSSRYLVKRTGEKVFLECVQDMDHENMFWYRQDPGLGLRLIYFSYDVKMKEKGDIPEGYSVSREKKERFSLILESASTNQTSMYLCASSTEQGVNTEAFFGQGTRLTVV.